Each of the 19 T cell receptor beta chains below was sequenced from the same sample in a study of blood T cell repertoires in COVID-19 (dated by TCRdb to 2018 to 2021). The method behind the library was the immunoSEQ multiplex PCR assay. TCRdb obtained this table from immuneACCESS and retained in-frame rearrangements with V and J assigned. These tables miss some clones; where compared with another copy, unresolved V genes account for less than half of the shortfall, and the remainder is unexplained. This sample comprises roughly 40,000 clones, about 84% of them detected only once. The biggest ten clones account for over 25% of the sample. Sequencing was done on a sample of peripheral blood. Every receptor here comes from an elderly man with active or convalescent COVID-19.

V gene TRBV19 combines with J gene TRBJ1-4; 10 bases agree with TRBD1. The CDR3 loop spans 14 amino acids. The germline gives CDR1 LNHDA, CDR2 SQIVND (reference sequence). V shed 5 bases and J 6 bases; nucleotides not matched to a gene: 3. The DNA of the CDR3 is TGTGCCAGTAGTCGAGGACAGGGGGATGAAAAACTGTTTTTT. Its translation is CASSRGQGDEKLFF.

In this sample, this clone turned up a few times. The DNA of the CDR3 is TGTGCCAGCAGAGGTGGGACTTACATAACCACAGATACGCAGTATTTT. Encoded protein: CASRGGTYITTDTQYF. J is TRBJ2-3 and V is TRBV7-2; maybe TRBD2 (6 bases). CDR1 SGHTA and CDR2 FQGNSA come from the germline V gene. The CDR3 extends over 16 amino acids. Trimming removed 6 bases at V and 2 bases at J, with 18 bases between.

V gene TRBV25-1 combines with J gene TRBJ2-1; the match to TRBD2 covers 11 bases. The germline CDR1 and CDR2 sequences are MGHDK and SYGVNS. The CDR3 spans 17 residues. V lost 2 bases to trimming and J lost 5 bases; unmatched junction nucleotides: 8. The CDR3, as DNA: TGTGCCAGCAGTGAACTCGGTAGCGGGAGGGCTAACAATGAGCAGTTCTTC. This translates into CASSELGSGRANNEQFF.

This clone was picked up a small number of times. The chain is built from TRBV4-3 and TRBJ2-5; TRBD2 agrees at 13 bases. Germline V CDR1 and CDR2: LGHNA, YSLEER. This CDR3 is 16 amino acids long. Losses at the gene ends were 2 bases for V and 5 bases for J; bases not matched to a gene: 5. The CDR3 protein is CASSQSWTSGGETQYF. CDR3 sequence (DNA): TGCGCCAGCAGCCAATCCTGGACTAGCGGGGGTGAGACCCAGTACTTC.

This clone has a single count. This chain uses TRBV6-5 with TRBJ2-2, with 7 bases fitting TRBD2. The ends lost 5 bases at V and 7 bases at J; junction bases unmatched: 4. Germline V gives CDR1 MNHEY, CDR2 SVGAGI. The CDR3 consists of 13 residues. DNA for the CDR3: TGTGCCAGCAGTCCACGGGGGGACGGGGAGCTGTTTTTT. Its protein product is CASSPRGDGELFF.

V usage is TRBV7-3 and J usage is TRBJ2-1; 9 bases agree with TRBD2. V trimming: 0 bases; J trimming: 6 bases; junction bases outside the gene matches: 3. Germline V gene sequence: CDR1 SGHTA, CDR2 FQGTGA. The CDR3 sequence is 15 residues long. CDR3 nucleotide sequence: TGTGCCAGCAGCTTAACCAGCGGGGGGCCCAATGAGCAGTTCTTC. As protein: CASSLTSGGPNEQFF.

The rearrangement uses TRBV6-5 and TRBJ1-3; D is uncertain. CDR1 MNHEY and CDR2 SVGAGI come from the germline V gene. Between the trimmed V and J ends, which lost 4 bases and 0 bases, there was a span of 4 bases. This CDR3 region has 13 residues. CDR3 bases: TGTGCCAGCAGTTTAGACTCTGGAAACACCATATATTTT. It specifies CASSLDSGNTIYF.

V and J are TRBV19 and TRBJ1-1, with D maybe TRBD1 (5 bases). Per the germline V gene, CDR1 is LNHDA and CDR2 is SQIVND (reference sequence). CDR3 size: 13 residues. V was shortened by 9 bases and J by 4 bases, with 15 bases between the two germline ends. This CDR3 is CASIGKGPTEAFF. For the CDR3, the DNA is TGTGCCAGCATAGGGAAGGGGCCCACTGAAGCTTTCTTT.

The rearrangement links TRBV5-1 to TRBJ2-3, with D possibly matching TRBD2 (6 bases). The germline V gene has CDR1 SGHRS and CDR2 YFSETQ. There are 15 residues in the CDR3. Trimming removed 0 bases from V and 0 bases from J, with 8 bases in between. CDR3 nucleotides: TGCGCCAGCAGCTTGGTGCGGGGTAGCACAGATACGCAGTATTTT. Translation: CASSLVRGSTDTQYF.

The chain is built from TRBV19 and TRBJ2-1; a possible D gene is TRBD1 (5 bases). The CDR3 sequence is 15 residues long. Germline values: CDR1 LNHDA, CDR2 SQIVND (reference sequence). V lost 9 bases to trimming and J lost 3 bases, with 18 bases between them. The CDR3 here is CASQNGRTNYNEQFF. The CDR3 coding sequence is TGTGCCAGCCAAAACGGCAGGACAAACTACAATGAGCAGTTCTTC.

The rearrangement uses TRBV7-9 and TRBJ1-2; TRBD1 matches 8 bases. Germline V gene sequence: CDR1 SEHNR, CDR2 FQNEAQ (reference sequence). The ends lost 3 bases at V and 6 bases at J; junction bases unmatched: 3. The CDR3 sequence is 13 residues long. In nucleotides, the CDR3 is TGTGCCAGCAGCTTGACAGGGGATGATGGCTACACCTTC. Its translation: CASSLTGDDGYTF.

This clone showed up just once. V is TRBV7-2 and J is TRBJ1-3; the D is unclear. CDR3 length: 17 amino acids. The V end was cut by 1 base, the J end by 0 bases, with 13 bases between. The V gene's germline CDR1 is SGHTA and CDR2 FQGNSA. CDR3 in amino acids: CASSLGLTPRSGNTIYF. CDR3 in DNA: TGTGCCAGCAGCTTAGGTCTCACTCCTCGCTCTGGAAACACCATATATTTT.

This clone was detected once. V is TRBV5-1 and J is TRBJ1-2, with 9 positions matching TRBD1. The V gene end was trimmed by 2 bases and the J gene end by 8 bases; junction bases not matched to a gene: 7. CDR3 size: 14 residues. Germline CDR1 is SGHRS and CDR2 is YFSETQ. This chain's CDR3 is CASSLTGGSRGYTF. CDR3 nucleotide sequence: TGCGCCAGCAGCTTAACAGGGGGCTCTCGAGGCTACACCTTC.

This clone was seen only once. CDR3 nucleotides: TGTGCCAGCAGCTTAGGCTCTAGCGGGAGTGGCCACGAGCAGTACTTC. The encoded protein is CASSLGSSGSGHEQYF. The rearrangement links TRBV7-2 to TRBJ2-7; 10 nucleotides align to TRBD2. Losses at the gene ends were 1 base for V and 5 bases for J; bases not matched to a gene: 8. From germline, CDR1 is SGHTA and CDR2 FQGNSA. The CDR3 runs 16 residues.

The CDR3 region is CASSKQNLNTEAFF. The CDR3 DNA reads as TGTGCCAGCAGCAAACAGAATTTGAACACTGAAGCTTTCTTT. The V and J genes are TRBV9 and TRBJ1-1; the D is unclear. Germline V lookup: CDR1 SGDLS, CDR2 YYNGEE. Trimming removed 4 bases at V and 0 bases at J, with 10 bases between. The CDR3 loop spans 14 amino acids.

This chain links TRBV5-1 with TRBJ2-3, with 11 positions matching TRBD2. Germline V gene data show CDR1 as SGHRS and CDR2 as YFSETQ. With V trimmed by 3 bases and J by 0 bases, 3 bases remained unmatched. This CDR3 has 16 residues. DNA for the CDR3: TGCGCCAGCAGCTGGCTAGCGGGGGGTAGCACAGATACGCAGTATTTT. Translation: CASSWLAGGSTDTQYF.

This clone was detected once. The gene calls are TRBV7-2 and TRBJ1-1; a possible D gene is TRBD1 (6 bases). The length of the CDR3 is 13 residues. With 5 bases removed from V and 2 bases from J, the gap between germline ends came to 9 bases. The V gene's germline CDR1 is SGHTA and CDR2 FQGNSA. In nucleotides, the CDR3 is TGTGCCAGCAGCGGACAGACCAACACTGAAGCTTTCTTT. Its translation is CASSGQTNTEAFF.

This sequence joins TRBV18 and TRBJ1-5; 9 bases are shared with TRBD1. J was trimmed by 4 bases and V by 3 bases; bases with no gene match: 7. CDR3 length: 16 amino acids. Germline values: CDR1 KGHSH, CDR2 LQKENI. CDR3 nucleotide sequence: TGTGCCAGCTCACCCCGGGGGACAGGGTGGAATCAGCCCCAGCATTTT. Amino acids: CASSPRGTGWNQPQHF.

The chain employs TRBV6-1 and TRBJ1-2, with no clear D. Germline assignment: CDR1 MNHNS and CDR2 SASEGT. V was clipped by 3 bases and J by 8 bases, with 13 bases between them. There are 13 residues in the CDR3. The CDR3 DNA follows: TGTGCCAGCAGTGATTCCGACAAGGAAGGCTACACCTTC. This encodes CASSDSDKEGYTF.